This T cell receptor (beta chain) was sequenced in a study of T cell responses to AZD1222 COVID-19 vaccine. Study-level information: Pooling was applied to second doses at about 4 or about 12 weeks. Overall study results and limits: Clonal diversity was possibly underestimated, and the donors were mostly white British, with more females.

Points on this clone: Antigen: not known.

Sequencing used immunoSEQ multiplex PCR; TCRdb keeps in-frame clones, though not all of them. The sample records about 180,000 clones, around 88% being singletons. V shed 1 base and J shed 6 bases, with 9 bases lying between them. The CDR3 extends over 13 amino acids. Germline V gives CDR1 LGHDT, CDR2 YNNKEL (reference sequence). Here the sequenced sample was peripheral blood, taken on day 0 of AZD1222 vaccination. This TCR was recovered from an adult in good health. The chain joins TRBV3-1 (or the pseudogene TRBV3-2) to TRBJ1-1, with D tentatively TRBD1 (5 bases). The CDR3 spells CASSQGGAAEAFF. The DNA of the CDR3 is TGTGCCAGCAGCCAAGGAGGGGCCGCTGAAGCTTTCTTT.